These T cell receptor beta chains were read from a single sample in a study of naive and memory T cell subsets. TCRdb re-derived calls from the 5' RACE reads in MiXCR, one entry per CDR3 protein. The table records tens of thousands of distinct CDR3 sequences, 7.6% of them present only once. The receptors shown here come from a female donor in good health. CDR3s include the opening cysteine and the closing phenylalanine or tryptophan. Fields, in order: clone size, V gene, J gene, CDR3 protein. Size is stated for part of the rows, as once, few or many counts, or as a class when the clone is expanded.

clone_size: NA
v_call: TRBV7-2
j_call: TRBJ2-1
cdr3_aa: CASSPGTSGGRGQFF

clone_size: NA
v_call: TRBV27
j_call: TRBJ2-1
cdr3_aa: CASRSPWDNEQFF

clone_size: few
v_call: TRBV19
j_call: TRBJ1-2
cdr3_aa: CASSDTGRRLAYGYTF

clone_size: many
v_call: TRBV20-1
j_call: TRBJ2-5
cdr3_aa: CSARLAGQETQYF

clone_size: NA
v_call: TRBV14
j_call: TRBJ2-5
cdr3_aa: CASSPSLLETQYF

clone_size: many
v_call: TRBV6-2/TRBV6-3
j_call: TRBJ1-1
cdr3_aa: CASSSSRDPRAMNTEAFF

clone_size: few
v_call: TRBV30
j_call: TRBJ1-6
cdr3_aa: CAWSGTVNSPLHF

clone_size: few
v_call: TRBV24-1
j_call: TRBJ1-4
cdr3_aa: CATSRGIDEKLFF

clone_size: few
v_call: TRBV28
j_call: TRBJ1-1
cdr3_aa: CASSSSPRGRGITEAFF

clone_size: many
v_call: TRBV6-2/TRBV6-3
j_call: TRBJ1-5
cdr3_aa: CASNVQGARQPQHF

clone_size: few
v_call: TRBV5-1
j_call: TRBJ2-1
cdr3_aa: CASSRQLGGNEQFF

clone_size: many
v_call: TRBV29-1
j_call: TRBJ2-2
cdr3_aa: CSVGLGVRRTGELFF

clone_size: many
v_call: TRBV4-2
j_call: TRBJ1-1
cdr3_aa: CASSLRDRSMNTEAFF

clone_size: many
v_call: TRBV7-2
j_call: TRBJ2-2
cdr3_aa: CASSDRSATGELFF

clone_size: few
v_call: TRBV7-9
j_call: TRBJ2-5
cdr3_aa: CASRGRRPGETQYF

clone_size: NA
v_call: TRBV29-1
j_call: TRBJ2-3
cdr3_aa: CGADTQYF

clone_size: NA
v_call: TRBV6-2/TRBV6-3
j_call: TRBJ1-5
cdr3_aa: CASSNLPRAQHF

clone_size: NA
v_call: TRBV12-3/TRBV12-4
j_call: TRBJ2-3
cdr3_aa: CASSLIDTQYF

clone_size: few
v_call: TRBV20-1
j_call: TRBJ2-3
cdr3_aa: CSARGDRGTGTDTQYF

clone_size: many
v_call: TRBV6-6
j_call: TRBJ1-1
cdr3_aa: CASSLTGALEAFF

clone_size: many
v_call: TRBV11-2
j_call: TRBJ2-3
cdr3_aa: CASSGDRTTLTQYF

clone_size: many
v_call: TRBV7-3
j_call: TRBJ1-1
cdr3_aa: CASSRGDDTEAFF

clone_size: few
v_call: TRBV20-1
j_call: TRBJ2-7
cdr3_aa: CSARGDSNYEQYF

clone_size: few
v_call: TRBV5-4
j_call: TRBJ1-2
cdr3_aa: CASSLRQFYGYTF

clone_size: NA
v_call: TRBV28
j_call: TRBJ2-7
cdr3_aa: CASSSPGDEQYF

clone_size: many
v_call: TRBV29-1
j_call: TRBJ2-2
cdr3_aa: CSVVQGAPGELFF

clone_size: few
v_call: TRBV5-4
j_call: TRBJ2-2
cdr3_aa: CASSALGTGELFF

clone_size: NA
v_call: TRBV11-1
j_call: TRBJ2-1
cdr3_aa: CASSLAHGTPYNEQFF

clone_size: few
v_call: TRBV18
j_call: TRBJ2-5
cdr3_aa: CASSPPGQRGETQYF

clone_size: few
v_call: TRBV28
j_call: TRBJ2-2
cdr3_aa: CASSQGRTTAFNTGELFF

clone_size: many
v_call: TRBV5-1
j_call: TRBJ1-5
cdr3_aa: CASSLAAGRDQPQHF

clone_size: NA
v_call: TRBV27
j_call: TRBJ2-5
cdr3_aa: CASRASWEETQYF

clone_size: NA
v_call: TRBV10-3
j_call: TRBJ2-7
cdr3_aa: CAISGPGLAGGRSSYEQYF

clone_size: NA
v_call: TRBV6-2/TRBV6-3
j_call: TRBJ2-3
cdr3_aa: CASSRLAGGPTTTDTQYF

clone_size: many
v_call: TRBV5-1
j_call: TRBJ1-1
cdr3_aa: CASSGQTRGTEAFF

clone_size: NA
v_call: TRBV6-2/TRBV6-3
j_call: TRBJ2-6
cdr3_aa: CASRTGTGIGANVLTF

clone_size: NA
v_call: TRBV20-1
j_call: TRBJ2-5
cdr3_aa: CSARDPLQETQYF

clone_size: many
v_call: TRBV3-1
j_call: TRBJ1-3
cdr3_aa: CASSQIFRGSSIGNTIYF

clone_size: many
v_call: TRBV6-2/TRBV6-3
j_call: TRBJ2-3
cdr3_aa: CATLRSGGRTDTQYF

clone_size: many
v_call: TRBV29-1
j_call: TRBJ1-1
cdr3_aa: CSTWTSTNTEAFF

clone_size: NA
v_call: TRBV7-2
j_call: TRBJ2-7
cdr3_aa: CASSSYSGGGEQYF

clone_size: few
v_call: TRBV4-2
j_call: TRBJ2-3
cdr3_aa: CASSQDLNVGGGADTQYF

clone_size: many
v_call: TRBV28
j_call: TRBJ2-7
cdr3_aa: CASRSPRVPYEQYF

clone_size: many
v_call: TRBV10-3
j_call: TRBJ1-2
cdr3_aa: CATSRGLGYGYTF

clone_size: NA
v_call: TRBV5-1
j_call: TRBJ2-5
cdr3_aa: CASSSTTGEQETQYF

clone_size: few
v_call: TRBV18
j_call: TRBJ2-1
cdr3_aa: CASSPNPGTGYYNEQFF

clone_size: many
v_call: TRBV7-9
j_call: TRBJ1-5
cdr3_aa: CASSHLSSNQPQHF

clone_size: few
v_call: TRBV13
j_call: TRBJ2-7
cdr3_aa: CASSLVGRSFYEQYF

clone_size: few
v_call: TRBV28
j_call: TRBJ1-5
cdr3_aa: CASSYYSNQPQHF

clone_size: many
v_call: TRBV20-1
j_call: TRBJ2-3
cdr3_aa: CSARAARSTDTQYF

clone_size: few
v_call: TRBV7-9
j_call: TRBJ2-5
cdr3_aa: CASSLDRGLQETQYF

clone_size: many
v_call: TRBV5-1
j_call: TRBJ1-1
cdr3_aa: CASSLDNGIGTEAFF

clone_size: many
v_call: TRBV6-5
j_call: TRBJ1-1
cdr3_aa: CASSYSRQGHAEAFF

clone_size: few
v_call: TRBV28
j_call: TRBJ2-1
cdr3_aa: CASSLPGGDKQFF

clone_size: many
v_call: TRBV28
j_call: TRBJ2-5
cdr3_aa: CASSLQGAETQYF

clone_size: many
v_call: TRBV12-3/TRBV12-4
j_call: TRBJ1-1
cdr3_aa: CASSLGQMNTEAFF

clone_size: many
v_call: TRBV28
j_call: TRBJ1-1
cdr3_aa: CASPPFGQSLMNTEAFF

clone_size: many
v_call: TRBV6-5
j_call: TRBJ1-6
cdr3_aa: CASSYSRHSPLHF

clone_size: few
v_call: TRBV6-5
j_call: TRBJ2-7
cdr3_aa: CASSYSPQGGYEQYF

clone_size: NA
v_call: TRBV6-2/TRBV6-3
j_call: TRBJ1-5
cdr3_aa: CASSLQGRHLSNQPQHF